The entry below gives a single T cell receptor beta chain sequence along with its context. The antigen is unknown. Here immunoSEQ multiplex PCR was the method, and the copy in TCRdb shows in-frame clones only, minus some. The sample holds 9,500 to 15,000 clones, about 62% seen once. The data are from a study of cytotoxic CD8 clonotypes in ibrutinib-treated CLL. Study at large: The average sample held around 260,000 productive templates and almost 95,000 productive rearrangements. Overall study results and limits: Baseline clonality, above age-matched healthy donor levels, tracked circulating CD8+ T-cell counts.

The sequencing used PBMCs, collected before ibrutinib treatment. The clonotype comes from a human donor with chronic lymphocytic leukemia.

In nucleotides, the CDR3 is TGCGCCAGCAGCTTGGGCAGGGGGCTCTCACAAGAGACCCAGTACTTC. This translates into CASSLGRGLSQETQYF. This chain connects TRBV5-1 to TRBJ2-5; 8 positions agree with TRBD1. There are 16 residues in the CDR3. Germline V gene sequence: CDR1 SGHRS, CDR2 YFSETQ. Trimming cost V 0 bases and J 2 bases; bases outside gene matches: 6.